This TCR beta chain originates from a study of cytomegalovirus exposure and HLA in healthy donors. Overall study context: Counted in an early data release were approximately 85 million unique TCRs from HLA-typed donors.

The CDR3 is 15 amino acids. Trimming took 5 bases from V and 5 from J, leaving 18 bases between them. The germline gives CDR1 MDHEN, CDR2 SYDVKM. Researchers ran the PCR with 60 Vbeta and 13 Jbeta primers. Original analysis: There were around 80 million unique TCR beta chains by a later count, and approximately 10 million of them were shared. Method: immunoSEQ multiplex PCR; TCRdb's copy keeps in-frame clones and lacks some. That table is the source of V, J and clone size, and D and trimming were worked out from the DNA. The sample includes over 100,000 clones, approximately 60% of them seen just once. This clone was counted only a few times. Antigen unknown. Findings and caveats of the study: Presence/absence analyses supposed approximately even sequencing depth among donors. As confirmed in vitro, a few CMV-associated chains were specific for CMV antigens.

The receptor comes from a woman in her thirties or forties in good health and CMV-seronegative. Sequencing used PBMCs. The rearrangement joins TRBV28 to TRBJ1-2; D remains unclear. CDR3 region: CASSPSSGRSYGYTF. The CDR3 bases are TGTGCCAGCAGTCCATCCTCCGGGAGAAGTTATGGCTACACCTTC.